These 17 T cell receptor beta chains share one sample of origin, sequenced in a study of T-cell reconstitution after alpha-beta-depleted transplantation in children (dated by TCRdb to about 2016). The method was PCR. TCRdb names Illumina HiSeq 2500 as the instrument used. Molecular barcoding was employed in the preparation of TCR libraries, with unique molecular identifiers being used to normalize TCRbeta repertoire quantification. TCRdb reworked the public reads: Q25 trimming with fastp, MiXCR clone assembly, productive beta chains retained. Rows are combined by CDR3 protein, so each entry shows the most common genes and DNA. The sample includes just over 950,000 distinct CDR3 sequences, with roughly 29% observed a single time. Together, the top ten hold around 30% of the sample. What the treatment or condition label conveys for this sample: allogeneic hematopoietic cell transplantation with graft depleted of TCRalphabeta T cells and CD19 B cells.

The source material was PBMCs, mostly from graft donor cells, sampled 360 days after TCRalphabeta/CD19-depleted stem cell transplant. These receptor sequences come from a boy less than two years old who had a stem cell transplant for SCID, so the T cells may come from the graft donor.

This clonotype was counted many times. The chain links TRBV3-1 to TRBJ2-2; D not certain. The CDR3 extends over 14 amino acids. V lost 3 bases and J lost 1, with 6 bases in between. Germline loops: CDR1 LGHDT, CDR2 YNNKEL (reference sequence). The CDR3 nucleotides read TGTGCCAGCAGCCAGCGAGGGAACACCGGGGAGCTGTTTTTT. Translating gives CASSQRGNTGELFF. Supplemented by reference TRBV3-1 and TRBJ2-2, the full variable domain reads DTAVSQTPKYLVTQMGNDKSIKCEQNLGHDTMYWYKQDSKKFLKIMFSYNNKELIINETVPNRFSPKSPDKAHLNLHINSLELGDSAVYFCASSQRGNTGELFFGEGSRLTVL.

The chain uses TRBV6-2 or TRBV6-3 and TRBJ2-1; no reliable D call. Trimming cost V 5 bases and J 9 bases, with 29 bases left between them. CDR1 is MNHEY and CDR2 is SVGEGT in the germline V gene. The CDR3 is 18 amino acids. CDR3 sequence: CASSPLTDVFLHPGEQFF. The CDR3 coding sequence is TGTGCCAGCAGTCCCCTTACGGACGTTTTCCTCCACCCGGGTGAGCAGTTCTTC.

This clonotype was found many times. The V and J genes are TRBV28 and TRBJ2-1, with D hard to call. The CDR3 has 12 residues. The V gene lost 1 base and the J gene lost 15 bases, with 13 bases spanning the gap. Looked up from germline, CDR1 is MDHEN and CDR2 is SYDVKM. The CDR3 reads CASSLYPLGPFF. In DNA form, the CDR3 reads TGTGCCAGCAGTTTATACCCCCTCGGACCGTTCTTC. The entire variable domain, with the rest obtained from reference TRBV28 and TRBJ2-1, is as follows: DVKVTQSSRYLVKRTGEKVFLECVQDMDHENMFWYRQDPGLGLRLIYFSYDVKMKEKGDIPEGYSVSREKKERFSLILESASTNQTSMYLCASSLYPLGPFFGPGTRLTVL.

This clonotype showed up many times. The rearrangement links TRBV9 to TRBJ2-3; 9 positions match TRBD1. The length of the CDR3 is 16 residues. Looked up from germline, CDR1 is SGDLS and CDR2 is YYNGEE. Trimming removed 4 bases from V and 1 base from J; junction bases left unmatched: 7. In DNA, the CDR3 is TGTGCCAGCAGCACCAGGACAGGGGTTGGCACAGATACGCAGTATTTT. It codes for CASSTRTGVGTDTQYF.

The V gene is TRBV5-4, the J gene TRBJ2-3, with a weak D call TRBD1 (5 bases). Between the trimmed V and J ends, which lost 0 bases and 6 bases, there was a span of 11 bases. Germline CDR1 and CDR2: SGHNT and YYREEE (reference sequence). The CDR3 length is 14 residues. The CDR3 here is CASSLEGHSDTQYF. CDR3 DNA sequence: TGTGCCAGCAGCTTGGAGGGGCATAGTGATACGCAGTATTTT. Using reference TRBV5-4 and TRBJ2-3 for the parts outside the CDR3, the full variable domain is ETGVTQSPTHLIKTRGQQVTLRCSSQSGHNTVSWYQQALGQGPQFIFQYYREEENGRGNFPPRFSGLQFPNYSSELNVNALELDDSALYLCASSLEGHSDTQYFGPGTRLTVL.

This clonotype was seen more than once but under ten times. The V and J genes are TRBV20-1 and TRBJ2-2, with 9 nucleotides matching TRBD2. V shed 5 bases, J shed 3 bases, and the junction held 7 bases outside the gene matches. Germline V lookup: CDR1 DFQATT, CDR2 SNEGSKA (reference sequence). This CDR3 has 15 amino acids. The DNA of the CDR3 is TGCAGTGCTGTGCGGGGGGGTGGCGACACCGGGGAGCTGTTTTTT. This encodes CSAVRGGGDTGELFF.

This clonotype came up many times. Sequence at one end of the junction differs from germline and may be a read error. J is TRBJ1-1 and V is TRBV5-1; 7 bases line up with TRBD1. The CDR3 totals 14 residues. Germline CDR1 SGHRS, CDR2 YFSETQ. CDR3 in amino acids: CASSLGQPNTEAFF. The CDR3 DNA sequence: TGTGCCAGCAGTCTGGGACAGCCGAACACTGAAGCTTTCTTT.

This clonotype was recorded a few times. This sequence joins TRBV6-1 and TRBJ1-1, with D tentatively TRBD1 (6 bases). The CDR3 length is 16 residues. V was cut by 6 bases and J by 2 bases, with 19 bases left in between. CDR1 is MNHNS, CDR2 SASEGT, per germline. The CDR3 sequence: CASRPVTGSGNTEAFF. CDR3 sequence (DNA): TGTGCCAGCAGGCCCGTTACAGGGTCCGGTAACACTGAAGCTTTCTTT.

In this sample, this clonotype turned up a few times. V is TRBV6-2 or TRBV6-3 and J is TRBJ2-5; D possibly uses TRBD1 or TRBD2 (6 bases each). V gave up 7 bases and J gave up 5 bases, with 14 bases separating them. The CDR3 sequence is 13 residues long. Germline CDR1 MNHEY, CDR2 SVGEGT. The CDR3, as DNA: TGTGCCAGCAATTCGGGGGCCGGGGAGACCCAGTACTTC. This gives the protein CASNSGAGETQYF.

The chain links TRBV7-7 to TRBJ2-1, with D possibly being TRBD1 (6 bases). Germline lookup yields CDR1 SSHAT and CDR2 FNYEAQ (reference sequence). The CDR3 totals 15 residues. Trimming pared 6 bases from V and 1 base from J, leaving 13 bases between. CDR3 bases: TGTGCCAGCAGTCCATTTCAGGGGTCCTACAATGAGCAGTTCTTC. It translates to CASSPFQGSYNEQFF.

The V call is TRBV7-8, the J call TRBJ2-7; D unresolved. The CDR3 is 12 amino acids. V gave up 4 bases and J gave up 7 bases, with 11 bases separating them. Germline CDR1 is SGHVS and CDR2 is FQNEAQ. The CDR3 DNA reads as TGTGCCAGCAGCTCAAGGGAAGGAGAGCAGTACTTC. It yields the protein CASSSREGEQYF.

CDR3 coding DNA: TGTGCCAGCAGTTCCCTTCGACAGGGTTCTGCCGGGGAGCTGTTTTTT. The encoded protein is CASSSLRQGSAGELFF. The rearrangement uses TRBV12-3 or TRBV12-4 and TRBJ2-2; 7 positions match TRBD1. J was trimmed by 6 bases and V by 4 bases; bases with no gene match: 11. The CDR3 is 16 amino acids.

The genes are TRBV7-3 and TRBJ2-1; D perhaps matches TRBD1 (6 bases). This CDR3 is 15 amino acids long. CDR1 is SGHTA, CDR2 FQGTGA, per germline. V was pared by 2 bases and J by 4 bases, with 12 bases between. Here the CDR3 DNA reads TGTGCCAGCAGCTTACCGAGGACAGATTACAATGAGCAGTTCTTC. Its protein product is CASSLPRTDYNEQFF.

This clonotype was recorded at least ten times. The chain employs TRBV27 and TRBJ1-6; 7 nucleotides align to TRBD1. CDR3 length: 12 residues. Trimming cost V 6 bases and J 12 bases; bases outside gene matches: 5. CDR1 MNHEY and CDR2 SMNVEV come from the germline V gene (reference sequence). The CDR3 region is CASSWTGRPLHF. CDR3 bases: TGTGCCAGCAGCTGGACAGGAAGACCCCTCCACTTT.

This chain uses TRBV25-1 with TRBJ2-3, with 9 nucleotides matching TRBD2. With 0 bases clipped from V and 1 base from J, the junction kept 5 bases outside the gene matches. CDR1 MGHDK and CDR2 SYGVNS come from the germline V gene. The CDR3 is 17 residues long. The CDR3 is CASSEYPGGGGTDTQYF. CDR3 DNA sequence: TGTGCCAGCAGTGAATATCCCGGCGGGGGGGGCACAGATACGCAGTATTTT.

The rearrangement links TRBV12-3 or TRBV12-4 to TRBJ2-4; D uncertain. The V end was cut by 6 bases, the J end by 7 bases, with 22 bases between. This CDR3 contains 16 residues. DNA for the CDR3: TGTGCCAGCAGAAGGACCCCCTCTAGAGAGGTTAACATTCAGTACTTC. Protein sequence: CASRRTPSREVNIQYF.

The chain links TRBV10-3 to TRBJ2-5; 9 bases fit TRBD2. J lost 2 bases, V lost 6 bases, and 7 bases had no gene match. Germline assignment: CDR1 ENHRY and CDR2 SYGVKD. This CDR3 comprises 15 residues. The CDR3 DNA is TGTGCCATCAGCCCCAGCGGGGGGAGTCAAGAGACCCAGTACTTC. Translated: CAISPSGGSQETQYF.